This T cell receptor beta chain emerged from a study of shared clonotypes between healthy human individuals. Study-level information: The study enrolled two women and three men aged 18 to 49.

The CDR3 has 14 residues. Germline V CDR1 and CDR2: SGHAT, FQNNGV. Trimming took 5 bases from V and 8 from J; bases not matched to a gene: 11. Concerning this clone: Its antigen is unknown.

Study-wide results and caveats: Shared across a few donors were around 5% of the naive CD4 clonotypes.

Measured with immunoSEQ multiplex PCR; TCRdb has only the in-frame clones, and not every one. The sample yields 1,500,000 or so clones, roughly 95% seen once. J is TRBJ1-1 and V is TRBV11-2; 7 bases map to TRBD1. The specimen was naive CD4+ T cells sorted from blood. Documented subset: CD45RA+ positively selected. This receptor was identified in a man aged 25 to 40 in good health. This CDR3 is CASSQYRGSQEAFF. The CDR3 nucleotides read TGTGCCAGCAGCCAGTACAGGGGATCCCAAGAAGCTTTCTTT.